The 5 T cell receptor beta chains in this list originate from one sample, sequenced in a study of PD-L1 blockade in urothelial cancer. Clones were read by immunoSEQ multiplex PCR, and TCRdb kept only the in-frame ones, dropping some. The repertoire has over 20,000 clones, about 90% of them found once; the top ten carry about 10%. Indicated time point: peripheral blood 6 weeks after treatment start. This specimen was PBMCs, taken around atezolizumab (anti-PD-L1) treatment. These receptors all stem from a woman aged 55-70 years with urothelial cancer.

The V and J genes are TRBV6-5 and TRBJ1-2; 9 bases align to TRBD1. Trimming at V came to 6 bases and at J to 4 bases, leaving 6 bases not matched to a gene. CDR3 length equals 14 residues. Germline-derived CDR1 and CDR2 are MNHEY and SVGAGI. CDR3 region: CASRPTGGVYGYTF. CDR3 sequence (DNA): TGTGCCAGCAGGCCGACAGGGGGGGTCTATGGCTACACCTTC.

This rearrangement joins TRBV12-5 to TRBJ1-1; 9 positions agree with TRBD1. Germline assignment: CDR1 LGHNT and CDR2 FRNRAP. Unmatched junction bases numbered 8, after V lost 7 bases and J lost 2 bases. This CDR3 spans 15 amino acids. The CDR3 region has the DNA TGTGCTAGTGCCCCTCCACAGGGGGCAAACACTGAAGCTTTCTTT. This encodes CASAPPQGANTEAFF.

The chain carries TRBV29-1 and TRBJ1-1, with TRBD1 matching over 7 bases. The CDR3 spans 14 residues. With 4 bases clipped from V and 7 bases from J, the junction kept 12 bases outside the gene matches. Germline V CDR1 and CDR2: SQVTM, ANQGSEA. DNA for the CDR3: TGCAGCGTTGGCCAAGGGGGCGGATTGGGTGAAGCTTTCTTT. Translated, it gives CSVGQGGGLGEAFF.

This clone was observed a single time. The chain employs TRBV5-6 and TRBJ2-7; tentative D call: TRBD2 (6 bases). The CDR3 consists of 15 residues. Trimming stripped 7 bases from V and 5 bases from J, with 22 bases between. Germline CDR1 and CDR2: SGHDT and YYEEEE. The CDR3 DNA reads as TGTGCCAGCCATCCATCGGGCAGGTGGGGGGACGAGCAGTACTTC. Translating gives CASHPSGRWGDEQYF.

This sequence joins TRBV5-5 and TRBJ1-4, with 7 bases identical to TRBD1. Germline trimming cut 4 bases from V and 7 bases from J; bases unmatched to any gene: 13. The germline gives CDR1 SGHKS, CDR2 YYEKEE (reference sequence). CDR3 size: 16 residues. The CDR3 nucleotides are TGTGCCAGCAGCCCCCCCTTGGACAGGATTGCTGAAAAACTGTTTTTT. Translation: CASSPPLDRIAEKLFF.